This record concerns one T cell receptor (beta chain) sequence. These data belong to a study of OX40 agonist ivuxolimab in advanced cancers. Measured with immunoSEQ multiplex PCR; TCRdb has only the in-frame clones, and not every one. Counted here are about 50,000 clones, about 89% occurring once; the ten biggest clones make up approximately 0.8%. This TCR was sampled from an adult with an advanced solid tumor such as melanoma, head and neck, liver or kidney cancer. The material sequenced was CD4+ or CD8+ T cells sorted from blood, taken in a trial of the OX40 agonist ivuxolimab.

The CDR3 bases are TGTGCCAGCAGTGATGGGCTAGCGGGAGGTTACAATGAGCAGTTCTTC. Residues: CASSDGLAGGYNEQFF. The chain employs TRBV2 and TRBJ2-1; 11 bases match TRBD2. Germline assignment: CDR1 SNHLY and CDR2 FYNNEI. The CDR3 has 16 amino acids. With V trimmed by 3 bases and J by 4 bases, 5 bases remained unmatched.